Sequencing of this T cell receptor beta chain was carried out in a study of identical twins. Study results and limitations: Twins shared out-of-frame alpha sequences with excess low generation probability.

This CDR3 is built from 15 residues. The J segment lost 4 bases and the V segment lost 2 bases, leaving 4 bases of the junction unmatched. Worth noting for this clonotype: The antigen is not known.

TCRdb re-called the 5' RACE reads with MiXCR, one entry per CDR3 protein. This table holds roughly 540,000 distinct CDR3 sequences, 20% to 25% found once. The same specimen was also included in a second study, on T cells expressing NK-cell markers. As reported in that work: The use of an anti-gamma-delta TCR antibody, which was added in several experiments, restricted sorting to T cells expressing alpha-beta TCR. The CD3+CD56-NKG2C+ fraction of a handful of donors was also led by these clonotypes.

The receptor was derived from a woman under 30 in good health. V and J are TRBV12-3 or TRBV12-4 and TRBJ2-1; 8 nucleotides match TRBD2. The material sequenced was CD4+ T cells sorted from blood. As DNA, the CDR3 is TGTGCCAGCAGTTTAATGACGGGAGGGTACAATGAGCAGTTCTTC. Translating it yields CASSLMTGGYNEQFF.